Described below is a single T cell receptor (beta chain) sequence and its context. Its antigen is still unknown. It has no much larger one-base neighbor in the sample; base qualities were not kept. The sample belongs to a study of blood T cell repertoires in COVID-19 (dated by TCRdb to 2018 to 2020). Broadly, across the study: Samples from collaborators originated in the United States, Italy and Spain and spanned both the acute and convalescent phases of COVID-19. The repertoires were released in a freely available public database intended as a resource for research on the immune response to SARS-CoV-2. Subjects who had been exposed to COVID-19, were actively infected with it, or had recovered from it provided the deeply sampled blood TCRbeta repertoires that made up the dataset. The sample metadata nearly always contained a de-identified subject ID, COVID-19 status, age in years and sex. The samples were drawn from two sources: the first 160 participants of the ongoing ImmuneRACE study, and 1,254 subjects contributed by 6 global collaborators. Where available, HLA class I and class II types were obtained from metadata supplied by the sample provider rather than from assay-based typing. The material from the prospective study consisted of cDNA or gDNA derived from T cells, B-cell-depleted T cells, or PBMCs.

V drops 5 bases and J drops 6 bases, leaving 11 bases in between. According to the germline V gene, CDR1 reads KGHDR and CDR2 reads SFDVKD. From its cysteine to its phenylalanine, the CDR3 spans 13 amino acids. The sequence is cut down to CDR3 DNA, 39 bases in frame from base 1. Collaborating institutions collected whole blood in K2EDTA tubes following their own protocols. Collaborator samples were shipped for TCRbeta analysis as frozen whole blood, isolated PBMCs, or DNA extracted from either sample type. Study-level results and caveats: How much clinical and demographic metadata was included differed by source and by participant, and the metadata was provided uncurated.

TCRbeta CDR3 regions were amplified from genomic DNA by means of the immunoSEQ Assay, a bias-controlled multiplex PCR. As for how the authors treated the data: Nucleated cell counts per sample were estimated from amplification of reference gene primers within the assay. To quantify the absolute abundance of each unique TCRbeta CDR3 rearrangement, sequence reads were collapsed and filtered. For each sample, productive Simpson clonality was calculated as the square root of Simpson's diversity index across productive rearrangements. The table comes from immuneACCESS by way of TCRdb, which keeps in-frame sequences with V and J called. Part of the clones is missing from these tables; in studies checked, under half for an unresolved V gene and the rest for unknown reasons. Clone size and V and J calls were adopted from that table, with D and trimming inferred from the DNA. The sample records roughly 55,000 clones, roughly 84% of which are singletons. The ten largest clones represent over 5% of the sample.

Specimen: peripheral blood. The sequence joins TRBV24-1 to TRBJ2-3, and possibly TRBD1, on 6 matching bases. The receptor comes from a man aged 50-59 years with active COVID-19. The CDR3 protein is CATSVQGSDTQYF. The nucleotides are TGTGCCACCAGTGTCCAGGGGTCGGATACGCAGTATTTT.